A selection of T cell receptor beta chains follows, all from one sample in a study of shared clonotypes between healthy human individuals. The method was immunoSEQ multiplex PCR; TCRdb's version includes in-frame clones alone and lacks a portion of them. The table shows 2 million to 3 million clones, with roughly 93% occurring only once. Sequenced material: naive CD4+ T cells from PBMCs. Receptors originate from a man aged 18 to 30 in good health. Some clones in this sample may be carry-over from other donors' samples. CDR3s leave out the opening cysteine and the closing phenylalanine or tryptophan. The size field is filled for only some rows; it gives once, few, many or a size class.

ASSQRGTARPARDEQY	-	TRBV4-1
ASSAGEVGQDTQY	-	TRBV9
ASSLVGGGTPYEQY	-	TRBV28
SASLSYEQY	few	TRBV29-1
ASSSTSGERDTQY	-	TRBV9
ASSPKGAVGTGELF	-	TRBV18
ASSLARTDNEQF	-	TRBV7-2
ASSYPGGGQEKLF	-	TRBV28
ASIGRVAKETQY	-	TRBV23-1
ASSLGLAGVGLETQY	-	TRBV5-1
ASSSLESGSAYNEQF	-	TRBV2
ASREPGGPYGYT	-	TRBV27
ASSSFYEQY	-	TRBV27
ASSSTTEGATNYGYT	-	TRBV5-1
ASSLNDIRDEKLF	-	TRBV5-1
ASSQASGRVEKLF	-	TRBV14
ASSLELDTEAF	-	TRBV5-1
ASREPLGNTEAF	-	TRBV9
ASSSRDRGGNEQY	-	TRBV7-9
AISDTPYEQY	-	TRBV28
ASSFVTSGRPMETQY	-	TRBV5-1
AWSPGQKNYGYT	-	TRBV30